The subject of this entry is one T cell receptor gamma chain. TCRdb fed the reads into CATT to redo clone calling. This sample yields roughly 3,500 gamma-chain clones, of which about 56% are seen a single time; about 17% belongs to the top ten. The data are from a study of gamma-delta chains in newborns, infants, children. Whole-study context: Polyclonal expansion of innate γδ T cells after birth follows microbial exposure.

The CDR3 loop spans 12 amino acids. Germline V gene lookup returns CDR1 EGSNGY and CDR2 YDSYNSKV. The V and J ends lost 0 bases and 10 bases, in that order; junction bases with no gene match: 6. Sequenced sample: blood. The sequence was obtained from a child who was a newborn, infant or young child, either healthy, febrile or measles-vaccinated (not recorded which). The chain has TRGV2 and TRGJ1 or TRGJ2. No J gene was available from TCRdb, and it was assigned here by a germline match of the DNA. DNA for the CDR3: TGTGCCACCTGGGACGGGCTCCTAAAGAAACTCTTT. It codes for CATWDGLLKKLF.